What follows are 17 T cell receptor beta chains derived from one specimen sequenced in a study of T cells in Graves' hyperthyroidism and ophthalmopathy. Template material for amplifying TCR beta CDR3 regions consisted of RNA transcripts. The HTBI set primed first-round TCR CDR3 RT-PCR. Via MiXCR, TCRdb re-called the multiplex PCR reads, giving one row per CDR3 protein. The table shows about 520,000 distinct CDR3 sequences, with around 24% occurring only once. The sample was blood. These receptors were collected from a woman aged 25 to 39 with Graves' ophthalmopathy.

The rearrangement uses TRBV29-1 and TRBJ2-7, with D perhaps TRBD1 (6 bases). Germline V gene lookup returns CDR1 SQVTM and CDR2 ANQGSEA. Trimming took off 7 bases at V and 6 bases at J, with 13 bases between the two ends. The length of the CDR3 is 11 residues. In DNA, the CDR3 is TGCAGCGGTCAACAGGGAGCCGAGCAGTACTTC. It specifies CSGQQGAEQYF.

This clonotype was seen ten or more times. The V call is TRBV27, the J call TRBJ2-2; 12 nucleotides line up with TRBD2. V shed 7 bases, J shed 6 bases, and the junction held 6 bases outside the gene matches. The CDR3 covers 15 residues. Germline V gene lookup returns CDR1 MNHEY and CDR2 SMNVEV (reference sequence). In DNA form, the CDR3 reads TGTGCCAGCACCTTACTAGCGGGGGGCTCCGGGGAGCTGTTTTTT. It yields the protein CASTLLAGGSGELFF.

The sample holds many counts of this clonotype. DNA of the CDR3: TGTGCCAGTAGTGATCAAAACTATGGCTACACCTTC. It codes for CASSDQNYGYTF. This sequence joins TRBV19 and TRBJ1-2; D unresolved. The CDR3 has 12 amino acids. Trimming removed 5 bases from V and 2 bases from J, with 6 bases in between. Germline V gives CDR1 LNHDA, CDR2 SQIVND (reference sequence).

This clonotype was seen ten or more times. The V call is TRBV12-3 or TRBV12-4, the J call TRBJ2-7, with 11 bases fitting TRBD1. The V and J ends lost 2 bases and 3 bases, in that order; junction bases with no gene match: 6. This CDR3 spans 16 amino acids. The CDR3 loop is CASSLSGQGASYEQYF. CDR3 DNA sequence: TGTGCCAGCAGTTTATCCGGACAGGGGGCGAGCTACGAGCAGTACTTC.

This clonotype appeared a few times. The chain combines TRBV5-1 with TRBJ1-3; D remains ambiguous. This CDR3 has 15 amino acids. The ends were cut back, 0 bases at V and 0 bases at J, with 7 bases in the middle. Germline V lookup: CDR1 SGHRS, CDR2 YFSETQ. The CDR3 is CASSLDYYSGNTIYF. The CDR3 nucleotides read TGCGCCAGCAGCTTGGACTACTACTCTGGAAACACCATATATTTT.

This chain links TRBV11-2 with TRBJ1-2; possible D gene TRBD1, 6 bases. CDR1 and CDR2 (germline): SGHAT, FQNNGV. This CDR3 is built from 17 residues. With 5 bases removed from V and 3 bases from J, the gap between germline ends came to 22 bases. DNA of the CDR3: TGTGCCAGCAGCCAGCGATCGTCCACAGGGCAGGACTATGGCTACACCTTC. It specifies CASSQRSSTGQDYGYTF.

This clonotype was detected ten times or more. V and J are TRBV11-2 and TRBJ1-5; D possibly corresponds to TRBD1 (6 bases). In germline, CDR1 is SGHAT, CDR2 FQNNGV. V lost 1 base and J 6 bases, leaving 10 bases between the germline ends. The CDR3 extends over 14 amino acids. The CDR3 sequence: CASSLADRFQPQHF. CDR3 sequence (DNA): TGTGCCAGCAGCTTAGCCGACAGGTTTCAGCCCCAGCATTTT.

This clonotype was counted between two and nine times. J is TRBJ2-5 and V is TRBV12-3 or TRBV12-4; D may correspond to TRBD1 or TRBD2 (5 bases each). The length of the CDR3 is 15 residues. Between the trimmed V and J ends, which lost 3 bases and 2 bases, there was a span of 13 bases. This CDR3 reads CASSLGTEKQETQYF. In DNA, the CDR3 is TGTGCCAGCAGTTTGGGGACGGAAAAACAAGAGACCCAGTACTTC.

This clonotype showed up many times. The CDR3 here is CAWRTGNTEAFF. DNA of the CDR3: TGTGCCTGGAGGACAGGGAACACTGAAGCTTTCTTT. V gene TRBV30 combines with J gene TRBJ1-1; maybe TRBD1 (6 bases). The CDR3 contains 12 residues. Germline lookup yields CDR1 GTSNPN and CDR2 SVGIG (reference sequence). The V gene lost 3 bases and the J gene lost 1 base, with 6 bases spanning the gap.

This clonotype was detected only a few times. The gene calls are TRBV3-1 and TRBJ2-7; D may be TRBD1 (6 bases). Germline values: CDR1 LGHDT, CDR2 YNNKEL (reference sequence). V gave up 3 bases and J gave up 3 bases, with 12 bases separating them. This CDR3 comprises 14 residues. For the CDR3, the DNA is TGTGCCAGCAGCCAGAAGACAGGAAGCTACGAGCAGTACTTC. This gives the protein CASSQKTGSYEQYF.

The V call is TRBV29-1, the J call TRBJ2-5; unclear D gene. Germline V lookup: CDR1 SQVTM, CDR2 ANQGSEA. V was shortened by 4 bases and J by 6 bases, with 6 bases between the two germline ends. The CDR3 consists of 10 residues. The CDR3 region has the DNA TGCAGCGTTGTAACGCAGACCCAGTACTTC. Amino acid sequence: CSVVTQTQYF.

The chain is built from TRBV6-1 and TRBJ1-1; no clear D. This CDR3 comprises 12 residues. Germline CDR1 and CDR2: MNHNS and SASEGT. CDR3 coding DNA: TGTGCAACCCGAAATGGGGACACTGAAGCTTTCTTT. Residues: CATRNGDTEAFF.

This chain uses TRBV2 with TRBJ1-2; D is ambiguous. Germline loops: CDR1 SNHLY, CDR2 FYNNEI. The CDR3 covers 13 residues. Trimming removed 4 bases from V and 8 bases from J, with 14 bases in between. The CDR3 DNA sequence: TGTGCCAGCAGTGTTCTACAGCTAGCCGGCTACACCTTC. Its translation is CASSVLQLAGYTF.

The genes are TRBV6-1 and TRBJ1-2; the match to TRBD1 covers 8 bases. V was pared by 3 bases and J by 3 bases, with 6 bases of the junction left unmatched. In germline, CDR1 is MNHNS, CDR2 SASEGT. The CDR3 length is 15 residues. CDR3 sequence: CASSDAGGADYGYTF. The CDR3 nucleotides are TGTGCCAGCAGTGATGCAGGGGGCGCCGACTATGGCTACACCTTC.

In its sample, this clonotype was seen many times. V is TRBV3-1 and J is TRBJ2-5, with 10 bases lining up with TRBD2. This CDR3 spans 21 amino acids. Trimming at V came to 3 bases and at J to 2 bases, leaving 21 bases not matched to a gene. The germline gives CDR1 LGHDT, CDR2 YNNKEL (reference sequence). This CDR3 is CASSHLPQASGGYDLQETQYF. In DNA form, the CDR3 reads TGTGCCAGCAGCCACCTACCCCAAGCTAGCGGGGGCTATGACCTTCAAGAGACCCAGTACTTC.

J is TRBJ1-1 and V is TRBV20-1; D is unclear. This CDR3 is 13 amino acids long. The V end lost 6 bases, the J end lost 0 bases, and 11 bases lay between the germline ends. Germline V CDR1 and CDR2: DFQATT, SNEGSKA (reference sequence). The DNA of the CDR3 is TGCAGTGCGGCCAGATCAGTGAACACTGAAGCTTTCTTT. It encodes CSAARSVNTEAFF.

This chain connects TRBV3-1 to TRBJ2-2, with 12 bases lining up with TRBD1. The V gene end was trimmed by 0 bases and the J gene end by 5 bases; junction bases not matched to a gene: 7. The germline gives CDR1 LGHDT, CDR2 YNNKEL (reference sequence). This CDR3 is 18 amino acids long. CDR3 DNA: TGTGCCAGCAGCCAAGAGCGGGACAGGGGGCTAGATACCGGGGAGCTGTTTTTT. This translates into CASSQERDRGLDTGELFF.